The 7 T cell receptor beta chains given below trace back to one sample, sequenced in a study of blood T cell repertoires in COVID-19. Sequencing used immunoSEQ multiplex PCR; TCRdb keeps in-frame clones, though not all of them. The table shows approximately 240,000 clones, with roughly 84% occurring only once. The sample was peripheral blood. These TCRs come from a woman aged 55 to 70 with acute or convalescent COVID-19.

This chain links TRBV7-2 with TRBJ1-1; D is unresolved. CDR3 length: 13 residues. The germline V gene encodes CDR1 SGHTA and CDR2 FQGNSA. The germline V and J ends were trimmed by 1 base and 0 bases, with 3 bases remaining between them. The CDR3 DNA reads TGTGCCAGCAGCTTAGACATGAACACTGAAGCTTTCTTT. The encoded protein is CASSLDMNTEAFF. The whole variable domain, remainder taken from reference TRBV7-2 and TRBJ1-1, is GAGVSQSPSNKVTEKGKDVELRCDPISGHTALYWYRQSLGQGLEFLIYFQGNSAPDKSGLPSDRFSAERTGGSVSTLTIQRTQQEDSAVYLCASSLDMNTEAFFGQGTRLTVV.

V is TRBV28 and J is TRBJ1-4; no reliable D call. The CDR3 runs to 14 residues. Germline V CDR1 and CDR2: MDHEN, SYDVKM. The V and J ends lost 7 bases and 7 bases respectively, with 16 bases between them. The CDR3, as DNA: TGTGCCAGCACAGAGGTTTCCTCGGGTGAAAAACTGTTTTTT. Its translation is CASTEVSSGEKLFF.

For this clone: Other DNA sequences in this specimen translate into the identical CDR3. The genes are TRBV5-1 and TRBJ1-6; D remains unclear. The germline CDR1 and CDR2 sequences are SGHRS and YFSETQ. Trimming removed 0 bases from V and 0 bases from J, with 7 bases in between. The CDR3 covers 16 residues. CDR3 residues: CASSLVGSSYNSPLHF. In DNA form, the CDR3 reads TGCGCCAGCAGCTTGGTAGGGAGCTCCTATAATTCACCCCTCCACTTT.

The chain carries TRBV6-2 or TRBV6-3 and TRBJ2-7; no clear D. Trimming removed 4 bases from V and 3 bases from J, with 4 bases in between. CDR3 length: 11 amino acids. Germline CDR1 and CDR2: MNHEY and SVGEGT. CDR3 nucleotide sequence: TGTGCCAGCAGTTTCAGCTACGAGCAGTACTTC. Residues: CASSFSYEQYF.

For this clone: Sequence at one end of the junction differs from germline and may be a read error. The V and J genes are TRBV5-1 and TRBJ2-5; 9 positions agree with TRBD1. The CDR3 sequence is 15 residues long. Germline assignment: CDR1 SGHRS and CDR2 YFSETQ. The CDR3 DNA reads as TGCGCCAGCAGATTGGGACAGGGTTCGGTAGAGACCCAGTACTTC. Amino acid sequence: CASRLGQGSVETQYF.

This clone was detected many times. The CDR3 bases are TGTGCCAGCAGCCAGGAAGGACAGGGTGGCTACACCTTC. Its protein product is CASSQEGQGGYTF. This chain links TRBV4-2 with TRBJ1-2; 8 bases match TRBD1. With V trimmed by 3 bases and J by 7 bases, 4 bases remained unmatched. The CDR3 totals 13 residues. Germline CDR1 is LGHNA and CDR2 is YNFKEQ.

This clone was detected only a few times. This chain connects TRBV27 to TRBJ1-5; the match to TRBD1 covers 7 bases. Trimming took 0 bases from V and 7 from J; bases not matched to a gene: 3. Germline lookup yields CDR1 MNHEY and CDR2 SMNVEV (reference sequence). The CDR3 has 14 residues. This CDR3 reads CASSLSTGSQPQHF. CDR3 nucleotides: TGTGCCAGCAGTTTATCGACAGGGAGCCAGCCCCAGCATTTT.